The source of this T cell receptor beta chain is a study of T-cell memory formation after mild COVID-19. This clonotype was counted between two and nine times. The antigen is undetermined. Points from the study as a whole: Proof of SARS-CoV-2 specificity was absent for the second-wave clones that crested on day 37.

J was trimmed by 9 bases and V by 1 base; bases with no gene match: 9. The CDR3 length is 15 residues. Germline CDR1 reads LGHNA; CDR2 reads YSLEER. TCR alpha and TCR beta cDNA libraries with sample barcodes and UMIs came from 5'RACE using constant-segment primers. TCRdb itself ran the 5' RACE reads through MiXCR, one entry per CDR3 protein. The sample holds roughly 620,000 distinct CDR3 sequences, about a sixth seen once. V usage is TRBV4-3 and J usage is TRBJ1-5; the match to TRBD1 covers 7 bases. The source material was PBMCs or a T cell subset sorted from them (not recorded which). The clonotype originates from an adult woman who had mild COVID-19 (a few samples of this study predate the infection). Cell type and time point are not known. The CDR3 is CASSQGWDSPLPQHF. CDR3 bases: TGCGCCAGCAGCCAAGGCTGGGACAGTCCGTTGCCCCAGCATTTT.